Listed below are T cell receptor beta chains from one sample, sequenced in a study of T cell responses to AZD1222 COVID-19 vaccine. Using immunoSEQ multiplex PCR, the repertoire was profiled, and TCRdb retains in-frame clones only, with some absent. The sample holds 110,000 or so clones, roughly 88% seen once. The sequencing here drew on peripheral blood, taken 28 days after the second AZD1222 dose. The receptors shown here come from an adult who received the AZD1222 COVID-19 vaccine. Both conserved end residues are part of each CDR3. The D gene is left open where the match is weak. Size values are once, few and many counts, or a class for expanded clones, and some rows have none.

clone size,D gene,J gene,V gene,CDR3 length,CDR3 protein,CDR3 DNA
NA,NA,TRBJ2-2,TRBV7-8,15,CASRRRGSLTGELFF,TGTGCCTCGCGGCGTCGGGGTTCTTTGACCGGGGAGCTGTTTTTT
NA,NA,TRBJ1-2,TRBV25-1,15,CASSESTGLNYGYTF,TGTGCCAGCAGTGAATCGACAGGACTTAACTATGGCTACACCTTC
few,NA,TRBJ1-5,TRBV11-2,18,CASSFWVLPYYSNQPQHF,TGTGCCAGCAGCTTCTGGGTCTTACCTTATTATAGCAATCAGCCCCAGCATTTT
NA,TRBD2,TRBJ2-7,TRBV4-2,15,CASSQVTSEIYEQYF,TGTGCCAGCAGCCAAGTTACTAGCGAAATCTACGAGCAGTACTTC
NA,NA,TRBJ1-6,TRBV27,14,CASSFPRLGSPLHF,TGTGCCAGCAGTTTCCCCCGCTTAGGTTCACCCCTCCACTTT
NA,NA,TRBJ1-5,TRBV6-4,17,CASSDPDSPDSNQPQHF,TGTGCCAGCAGTGACCCGGACAGTCCGGATAGCAATCAGCCCCAGCATTTT
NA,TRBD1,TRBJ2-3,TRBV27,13,CASSDRAPDTQYF,TGTGCCAGCAGTGACAGGGCACCAGATACGCAGTATTTT
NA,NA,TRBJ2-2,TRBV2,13,CASSVDYTGELFF,TGTGCCAGCAGTGTAGACTACACCGGGGAGCTGTTTTTT
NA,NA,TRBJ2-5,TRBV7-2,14,CASSPRRGQETQYF,TGTGCCAGCAGTCCCCGAAGAGGACAAGAGACCCAGTACTTC
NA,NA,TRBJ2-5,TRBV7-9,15,CASSLGRVVGETQYF,TGTGCCAGCAGCTTAGGTCGTGTAGTCGGTGAGACCCAGTACTTC
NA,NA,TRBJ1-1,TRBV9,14,CASSFGGLNTEAFF,TGTGCCAGCAGCTTTGGAGGGCTGAATACTGAAGCTTTCTTT
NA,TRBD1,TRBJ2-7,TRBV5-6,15,CASSPLQGASYEQYF,TGTGCCAGCAGCCCTCTACAGGGGGCCTCCTACGAGCAGTACTTC
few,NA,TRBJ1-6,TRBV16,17,CASSQSSLGRKNSPLHF,TGTGCCAGCAGCCAAAGCAGCTTGGGCAGGAAGAATTCACCCCTCCACTTT
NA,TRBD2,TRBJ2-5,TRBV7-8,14,CASTLTGGQETQYF,TGTGCCAGCACCTTGACGGGAGGGCAAGAGACCCAGTACTTC
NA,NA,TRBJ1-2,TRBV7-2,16,CASSLGEGRLNYGYTF,TGTGCCAGCAGCTTAGGTGAGGGAAGGCTTAACTATGGCTACACCTTC
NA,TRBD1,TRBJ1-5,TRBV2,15,CASREGAGPNQPQHF,TGTGCCAGCAGAGAGGGGGCGGGCCCCAATCAGCCCCAGCATTTT